The 10 T cell receptor beta chains below were found in one sample sequenced in a study of OX40 agonist ivuxolimab in advanced cancers. Libraries were prepared by immunoSEQ multiplex PCR; TCRdb keeps only in-frame clonotypes and omits some of them. The sample includes 20,000 to 30,000 clones, about 88% seen only once; the top ten take 30% to 35%. The starting material was CD4+ or CD8+ T cells sorted from blood, obtained in a trial of the OX40 agonist ivuxolimab. These receptors were obtained from an adult with an advanced solid tumor such as melanoma, head and neck, liver or kidney cancer.

This rearrangement joins TRBV7-2 to TRBJ1-5; D not resolved. CDR1 SGHTA and CDR2 FQGNSA come from the germline V gene. The CDR3 runs 14 residues. The V end was cut by 3 bases, the J end by 0 bases, with 6 bases between. CDR3 nucleotide sequence: TGTGCCAGCAGCTTCAGCCATAGCAATCAGCCCCAGCATTTT. It yields the protein CASSFSHSNQPQHF. Combining the CDR3 with reference TRBV7-2 and TRBJ1-5 gives the whole variable domain GAGVSQSPSNKVTEKGKDVELRCDPISGHTALYWYRQSLGQGLEFLIYFQGNSAPDKSGLPSDRFSAERTGGSVSTLTIQRTQQEDSAVYLCASSFSHSNQPQHFGDGTRLSIL.

The rearrangement uses TRBV5-1 and TRBJ2-1; TRBD2 matches at 14 bases. Trimming at V came to 5 bases and at J to 9 bases, leaving 7 bases not matched to a gene. Germline CDR1 reads SGHRS; CDR2 reads YFSETQ. The length of the CDR3 is 15 residues. The CDR3 nucleotides are TGCGCCAGCAGAACGACTAGCGGGAGGGTGCCTGAGCAGTTCTTC. It is translated as CASRTTSGRVPEQFF.

V gene TRBV11-3 combines with J gene TRBJ2-1; 7 bases are shared with TRBD2. CDR1 SGHNT and CDR2 YENEEA come from the germline V gene. V shed 3 bases and J 8 bases; nucleotides not matched to a gene: 16. The CDR3 has 17 residues. This CDR3 reads CASSLGVTGRAGDEQFF. CDR3 DNA: TGTGCCAGCAGCTTGGGGGTAACGGGGAGGGCCGGTGATGAGCAGTTCTTC. The full variable domain, in which reference TRBV11-3 and TRBJ2-1 provide the parts outside the CDR3, is EAGVVQSPRYKIIEKKQPVAFWCNPISGHNTLYWYLQNLGQGPELLIRYENEEAVDDSQLPKDRFSAERLKGVDSTLKIQPAELGDSAVYLCASSLGVTGRAGDEQFFGPGTRLTVL.

This clone was counted a few times. The J gene is TRBJ1-3, the V gene TRBV4-3, with a possible D match to TRBD1 (6 bases). CDR3 size: 16 residues. From germline, CDR1 is LGHNA and CDR2 YSLEER. With 0 bases removed from V and 3 bases from J, the gap between germline ends came to 12 bases. The CDR3 is CASSQDAGAGGNTIYF. The CDR3, as DNA: TGCGCCAGCAGCCAAGATGCGGGGGCGGGTGGAAACACCATATATTTT.

The chain joins TRBV28 to TRBJ1-2; D perhaps matches TRBD1 (5 bases). Trimming took off 10 bases at V and 0 bases at J, with 18 bases between the two ends. CDR3 length equals 15 residues. CDR1 MDHEN and CDR2 SYDVKM come from the germline V gene. The DNA of the CDR3 is TGTGCCATCGACCTCGGGGGGGGATCTAACTATGGCTACACCTTC. As protein: CAIDLGGGSNYGYTF.

This rearrangement joins TRBV27 to TRBJ1-4, with D uncertain. This CDR3 region has 15 residues. Per the germline V gene, CDR1 is MNHEY and CDR2 is SMNVEV (reference sequence). V shed 5 bases and J shed 0 bases, with 10 bases lying between them. The CDR3 is CASSPSYATNEKLFF. The CDR3, as DNA: TGTGCCAGCAGTCCATCATACGCAACTAATGAAAAACTGTTTTTT.

The chain uses TRBV12-5 and TRBJ2-7; D gene unclear. The CDR3 is made up of 12 amino acids. Germline CDR1 reads LGHNT; CDR2 reads FRNRAP. V lost 1 base and J lost 3, with 4 bases in between. The CDR3 region is CASGLGDYEQYF. DNA for the CDR3: TGTGCTAGTGGTTTGGGGGACTACGAGCAGTACTTC.

This chain uses TRBV14 with TRBJ2-7, with 9 bases lining up with TRBD2. J gave up 4 bases and V 0 bases, and 13 bases lay outside the gene matches. The germline CDR1 and CDR2 sequences are SGHDN and FVKESK. The CDR3 sequence is 18 residues long. DNA of the CDR3: TGTGCCAGCAGCCAAGATAACTTGGGGCGGGAGGGCTCTTACGAGCAGTACTTC. Protein product: CASSQDNLGREGSYEQYF.

The chain recombines TRBV11-3 with TRBJ2-1, with 9 nucleotides matching TRBD2. The V and J ends lost 3 bases and 10 bases, in that order; junction bases with no gene match: 7. Germline CDR1 reads SGHNT; CDR2 reads YENEEA. The CDR3 runs 14 residues. The CDR3 DNA is TGTGCCAGCAGCTTGGCGGGGGGGCCAAGGGAGCAGTTCTTC. The encoded protein is CASSLAGGPREQFF.

This chain uses TRBV27 with TRBJ2-2; D gene ambiguous. The CDR3 has 14 amino acids. The V end lost 5 bases, the J end lost 1 base, and 8 bases lay between the germline ends. Per germline, CDR1 MNHEY and CDR2 SMNVEV (reference sequence). The CDR3 DNA follows: TGTGCCAGCAGTCCCTACAAGAACACCGGGGAGCTGTTTTTT. Translating gives CASSPYKNTGELFF.